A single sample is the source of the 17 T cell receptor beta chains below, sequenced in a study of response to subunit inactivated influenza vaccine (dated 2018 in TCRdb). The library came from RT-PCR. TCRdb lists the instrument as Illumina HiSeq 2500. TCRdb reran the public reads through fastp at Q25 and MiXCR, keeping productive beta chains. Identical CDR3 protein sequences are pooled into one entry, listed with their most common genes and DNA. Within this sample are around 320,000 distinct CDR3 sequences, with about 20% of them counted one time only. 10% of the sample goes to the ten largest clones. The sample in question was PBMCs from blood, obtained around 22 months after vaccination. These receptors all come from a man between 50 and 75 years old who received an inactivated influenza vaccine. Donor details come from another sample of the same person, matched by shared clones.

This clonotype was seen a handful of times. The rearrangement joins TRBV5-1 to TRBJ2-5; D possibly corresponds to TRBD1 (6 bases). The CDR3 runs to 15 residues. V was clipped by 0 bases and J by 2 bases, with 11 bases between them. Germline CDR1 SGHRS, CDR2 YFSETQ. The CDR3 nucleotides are TGCGCCAGCAGCTTGGATACAGGGCCACAAGAGACCCAGTACTTC. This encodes CASSLDTGPQETQYF.

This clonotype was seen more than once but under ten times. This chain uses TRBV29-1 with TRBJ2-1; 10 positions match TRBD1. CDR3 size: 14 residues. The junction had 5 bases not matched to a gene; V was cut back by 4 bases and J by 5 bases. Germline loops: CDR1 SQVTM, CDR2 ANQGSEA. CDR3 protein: CSVGGTGEHNEQFF. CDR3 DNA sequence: TGCAGCGTTGGGGGGACAGGGGAACACAATGAGCAGTTCTTC.

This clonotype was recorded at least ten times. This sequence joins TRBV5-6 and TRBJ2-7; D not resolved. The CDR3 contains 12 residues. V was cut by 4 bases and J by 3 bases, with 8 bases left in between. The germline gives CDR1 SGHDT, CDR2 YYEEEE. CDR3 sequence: CASSPGSYEQYF. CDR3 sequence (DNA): TGTGCCAGCAGCCCGGGCAGCTACGAGCAGTACTTC. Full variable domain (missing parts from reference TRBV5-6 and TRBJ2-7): DAGVTQSPTHLIKTRGQQVTLRCSPKSGHDTVSWYQQALGQGPQFIFQYYEEEERQRGNFPDRFSGHQFPNYSSELNVNALLLGDSALYLCASSPGSYEQYFGPGTRLTVT.

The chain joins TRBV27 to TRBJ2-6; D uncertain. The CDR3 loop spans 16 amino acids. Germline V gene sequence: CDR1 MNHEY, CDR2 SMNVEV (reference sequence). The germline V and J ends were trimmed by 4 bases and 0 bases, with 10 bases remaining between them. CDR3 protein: CASSYLGFSGANVLTF. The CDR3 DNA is TGTGCCAGCAGTTACTTGGGATTCTCTGGGGCCAACGTCCTGACTTTC.

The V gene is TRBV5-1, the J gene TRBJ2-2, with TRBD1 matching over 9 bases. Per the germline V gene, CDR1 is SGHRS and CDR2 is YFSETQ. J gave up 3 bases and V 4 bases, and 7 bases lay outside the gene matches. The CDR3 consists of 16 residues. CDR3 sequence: CASSETGQGHTGELFF. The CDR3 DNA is TGCGCCAGCAGCGAAACGGGACAGGGACACACCGGGGAGCTGTTTTTT.

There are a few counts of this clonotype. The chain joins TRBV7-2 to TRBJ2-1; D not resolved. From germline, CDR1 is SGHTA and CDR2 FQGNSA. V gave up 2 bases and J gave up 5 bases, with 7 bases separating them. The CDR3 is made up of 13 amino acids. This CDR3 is CASSLRVDNEQFF. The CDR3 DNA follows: TGTGCCAGCAGCTTACGTGTCGACAATGAGCAGTTCTTC.

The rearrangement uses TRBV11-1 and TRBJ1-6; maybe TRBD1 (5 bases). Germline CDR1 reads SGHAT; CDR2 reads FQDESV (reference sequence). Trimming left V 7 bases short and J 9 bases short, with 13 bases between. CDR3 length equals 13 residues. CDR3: CASTTAGGSPLHF. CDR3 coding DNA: TGTGCCAGCACCACCGCCGGGGGTTCACCCCTCCACTTT.

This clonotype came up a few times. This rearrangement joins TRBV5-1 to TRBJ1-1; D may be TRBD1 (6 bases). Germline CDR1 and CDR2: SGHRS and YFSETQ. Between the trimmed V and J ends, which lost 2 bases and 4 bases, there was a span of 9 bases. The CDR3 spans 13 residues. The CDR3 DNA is TGCGCCAGCAGCTTTACACAGGGCACTGAAGCTTTCTTT. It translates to CASSFTQGTEAFF.

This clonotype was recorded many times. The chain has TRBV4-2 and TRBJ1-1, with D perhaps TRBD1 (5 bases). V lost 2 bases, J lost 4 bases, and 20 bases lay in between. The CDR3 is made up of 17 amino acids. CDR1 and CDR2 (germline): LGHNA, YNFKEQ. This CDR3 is CASSQQGAYHGGTEAFF. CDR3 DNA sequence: TGTGCCAGCAGCCAACAGGGAGCCTACCATGGGGGCACTGAAGCTTTCTTT.

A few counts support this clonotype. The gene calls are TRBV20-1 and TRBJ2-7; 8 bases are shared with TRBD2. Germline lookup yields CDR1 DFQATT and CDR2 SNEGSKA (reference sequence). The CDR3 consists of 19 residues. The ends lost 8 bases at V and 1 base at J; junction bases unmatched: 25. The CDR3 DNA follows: TGCAGTACGGGGCGGAGCGGGAGTTTGTCCCGGGCGGGGTCCTACGAGCAGTACTTC. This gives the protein CSTGRSGSLSRAGSYEQYF.

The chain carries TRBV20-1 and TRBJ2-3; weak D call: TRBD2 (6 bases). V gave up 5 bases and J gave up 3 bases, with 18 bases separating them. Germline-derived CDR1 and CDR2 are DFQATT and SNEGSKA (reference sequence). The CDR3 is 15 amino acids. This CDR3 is CSAPNSGKATDTQYF. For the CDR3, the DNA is TGCAGTGCTCCGAATAGCGGCAAAGCGACAGATACGCAGTATTTT.

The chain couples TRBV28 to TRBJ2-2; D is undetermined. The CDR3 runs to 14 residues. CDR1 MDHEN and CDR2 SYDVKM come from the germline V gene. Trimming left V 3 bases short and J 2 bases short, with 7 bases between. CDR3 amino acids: CASSLKPNTGELFF. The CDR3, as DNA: TGTGCCAGCAGTTTGAAGCCTAACACCGGGGAGCTGTTTTTT. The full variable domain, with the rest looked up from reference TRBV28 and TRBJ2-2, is DVKVTQSSRYLVKRTGEKVFLECVQDMDHENMFWYRQDPGLGLRLIYFSYDVKMKEKGDIPEGYSVSREKKERFSLILESASTNQTSMYLCASSLKPNTGELFFGEGSRLTVL.

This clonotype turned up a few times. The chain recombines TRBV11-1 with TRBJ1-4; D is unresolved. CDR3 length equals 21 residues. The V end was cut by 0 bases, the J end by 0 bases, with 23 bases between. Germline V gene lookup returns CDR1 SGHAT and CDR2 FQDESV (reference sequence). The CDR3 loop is CASSLALILDIPPATNEKLFF. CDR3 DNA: TGTGCCAGCAGCTTAGCGCTAATCCTTGACATTCCGCCGGCAACTAATGAAAAACTGTTTTTT.

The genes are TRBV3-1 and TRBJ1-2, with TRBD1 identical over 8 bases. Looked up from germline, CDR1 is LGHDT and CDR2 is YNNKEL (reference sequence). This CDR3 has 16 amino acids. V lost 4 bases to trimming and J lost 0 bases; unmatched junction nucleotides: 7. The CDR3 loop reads CASSLGTGTTNYGYTF. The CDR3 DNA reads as TGTGCCAGCAGCCTCGGGACAGGAACTACTAACTATGGCTACACCTTC.

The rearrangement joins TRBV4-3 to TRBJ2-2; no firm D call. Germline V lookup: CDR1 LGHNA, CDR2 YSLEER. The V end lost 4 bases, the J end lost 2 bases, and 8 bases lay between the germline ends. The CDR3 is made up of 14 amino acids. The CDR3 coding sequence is TGCGCCAGCAGCCTGGAGCTAAACACCGGGGAGCTGTTTTTT. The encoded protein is CASSLELNTGELFF.

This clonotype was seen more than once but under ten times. Written as DNA, the CDR3 is TGTGCCAGCAGTTATACAGGGACTGAAGCTTTCTTT. Its protein is CASSYTGTEAFF. The chain carries TRBV6-2 or TRBV6-3 and TRBJ1-1, with a weak D call TRBD1 (6 bases). Germline lookup yields CDR1 MNHEY and CDR2 SVGEGT. This CDR3 has 12 residues. With 3 bases removed from V and 5 bases from J, the gap between germline ends came to 7 bases.

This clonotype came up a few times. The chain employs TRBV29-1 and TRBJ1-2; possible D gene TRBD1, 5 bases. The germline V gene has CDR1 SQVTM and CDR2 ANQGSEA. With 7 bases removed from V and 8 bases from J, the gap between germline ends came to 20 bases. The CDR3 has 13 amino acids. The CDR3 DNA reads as TGCAGCGGATCAACAGGACCACACGGAGGCTACACCTTC. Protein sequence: CSGSTGPHGGYTF.